The T cell receptor (beta chain) described here comes from a study of shared clonotypes between healthy human individuals. Overall study findings and caveats: Sequencing depth was predicted to influence how clonotypes are shared among donors. Researchers found naive subsets generally carried larger estimated richness than memory subsets.

This clone was observed once. Its matching antigen is unknown. Genomic DNA of each subset was evenly split across several immunoSEQ plates. Method: immunoSEQ multiplex PCR; TCRdb's copy keeps in-frame clones and lacks some. Of some 1.1 million clones in the sample, 70% to 85% were seen once. The sequencing input was memory CD4+ T cells from PBMCs. Subset here: CD45RA-negative fraction. The receptor comes from a man between 18 and 29 years old in good health. Some clones in this sample may be carry-over from other donors' samples.

CDR3 sequence reads: CAWSYGLGSDTQYF. The CDR3 region has the DNA TGTGCCTGGAGTTACGGACTGGGGTCAGATACGCAGTATTTT. V is TRBV30 and J is TRBJ2-3; perhaps TRBD2 as D (5 bases). The CDR3 loop spans 14 amino acids. The V and J ends lost 2 bases and 4 bases respectively, with 13 bases between them. From germline, CDR1 is GTSNPN and CDR2 SVGIG (reference sequence).